This TCR beta chain was identified during a study of blood T cell repertoires in COVID-19. At the level of the study: Italy, Spain and the United States were the sources of the convalescent and acute COVID-19 samples. PBMCs, B-cell-depleted T cells, or T cells provided the cDNA or gDNA that made up the material.

Per the original data handling: From reference gene primer amplification, estimates of nucleated cell counts were derived. TCRdb's copy holds only in-frame clones and misses some; the assay was immunoSEQ multiplex PCR. The V and J calls and clone size come from that table; D and trimming were worked out from the DNA. The data show roughly 90,000 clones, with 80% seen just once and roughly 15% held by the top ten. This CDR3 is built from 15 residues. Germline V lookup: CDR1 SGHDT, CDR2 YYEEEE. The germline V and J ends were trimmed by 0 bases and 4 bases, with 13 bases remaining between them. The TCR originated in a woman older than 75 with active or convalescent COVID-19. The chain is built from TRBV5-6 and TRBJ2-5; D unresolved. What was sequenced was peripheral blood. CDR3 bases: TGTGCCAGCAGCTTGGGAGTTACGCGAAGAGAGACCCAGTACTTC. Protein product: CASSLGVTRRETQYF.